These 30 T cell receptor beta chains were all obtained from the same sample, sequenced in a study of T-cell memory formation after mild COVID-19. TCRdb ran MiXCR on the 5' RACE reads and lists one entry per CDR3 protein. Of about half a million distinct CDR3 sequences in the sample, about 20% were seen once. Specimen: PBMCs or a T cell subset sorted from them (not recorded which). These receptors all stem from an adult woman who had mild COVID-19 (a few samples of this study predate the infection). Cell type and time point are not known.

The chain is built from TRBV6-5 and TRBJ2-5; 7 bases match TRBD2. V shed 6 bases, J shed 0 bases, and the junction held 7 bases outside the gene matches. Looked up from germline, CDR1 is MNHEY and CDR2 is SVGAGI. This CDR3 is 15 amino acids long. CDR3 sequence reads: CASSPGLHNQETQYF. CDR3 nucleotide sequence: TGTGCCAGCAGCCCGGGACTACATAACCAAGAGACCCAGTACTTC.

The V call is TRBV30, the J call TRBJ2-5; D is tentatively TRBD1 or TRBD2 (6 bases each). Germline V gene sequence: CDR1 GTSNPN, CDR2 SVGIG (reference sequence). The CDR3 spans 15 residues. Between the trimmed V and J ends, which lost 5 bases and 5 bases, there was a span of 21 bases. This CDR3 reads CAWGSGAPGGETQYF. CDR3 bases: TGTGCCTGGGGTTCGGGGGCACCGGGCGGGGAGACCCAGTACTTC.

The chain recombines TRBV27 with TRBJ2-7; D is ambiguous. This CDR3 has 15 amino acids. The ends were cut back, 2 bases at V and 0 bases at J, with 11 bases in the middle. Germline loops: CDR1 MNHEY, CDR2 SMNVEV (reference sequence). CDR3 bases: TGTGCCAGCAGTTTAAACTACGGTCTCTCCTACGAGCAGTACTTC. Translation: CASSLNYGLSYEQYF.

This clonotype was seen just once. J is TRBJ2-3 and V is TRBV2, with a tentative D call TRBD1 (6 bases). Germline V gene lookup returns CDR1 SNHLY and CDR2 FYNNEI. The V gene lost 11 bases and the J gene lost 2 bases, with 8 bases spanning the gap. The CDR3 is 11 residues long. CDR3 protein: CAGGNTDTQYF. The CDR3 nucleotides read TGTGCCGGGGGCAACACAGATACGCAGTATTTT.

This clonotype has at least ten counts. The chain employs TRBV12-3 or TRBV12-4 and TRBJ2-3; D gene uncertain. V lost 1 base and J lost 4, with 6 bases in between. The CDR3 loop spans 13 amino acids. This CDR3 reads CASSLVEADTQYF. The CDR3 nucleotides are TGTGCCAGCAGTTTAGTCGAGGCAGATACGCAGTATTTT.

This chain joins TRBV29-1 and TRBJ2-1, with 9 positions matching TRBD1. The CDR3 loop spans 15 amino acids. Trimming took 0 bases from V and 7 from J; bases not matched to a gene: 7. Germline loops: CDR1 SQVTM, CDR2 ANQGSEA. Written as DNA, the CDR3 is TGCAGCGTTGAAGATCAAGGGACAGGGTGGAATGAGCAGTTCTTC. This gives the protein CSVEDQGTGWNEQFF.

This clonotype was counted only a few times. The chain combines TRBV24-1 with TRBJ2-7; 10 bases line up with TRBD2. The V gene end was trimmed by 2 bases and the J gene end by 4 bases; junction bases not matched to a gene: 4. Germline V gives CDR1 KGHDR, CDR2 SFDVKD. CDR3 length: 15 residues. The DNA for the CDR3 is TGTGCCACCAGTGATTCGGCTAGCGGGAGTTACGAGCAGTACTTC. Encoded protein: CATSDSASGSYEQYF.

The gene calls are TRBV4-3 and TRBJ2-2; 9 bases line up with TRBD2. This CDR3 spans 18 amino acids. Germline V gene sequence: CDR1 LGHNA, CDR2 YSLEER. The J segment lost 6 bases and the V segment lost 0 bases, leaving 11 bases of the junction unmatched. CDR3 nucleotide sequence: TGCGCCAGCAGCCAAGATAGCCCCCCTAGCGGGGCGGCCGGGGAGCTGTTTTTT. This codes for CASSQDSPPSGAAGELFF.

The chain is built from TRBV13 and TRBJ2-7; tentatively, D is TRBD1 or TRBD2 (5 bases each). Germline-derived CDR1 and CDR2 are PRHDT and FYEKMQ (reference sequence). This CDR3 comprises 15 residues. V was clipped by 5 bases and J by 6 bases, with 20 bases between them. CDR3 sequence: CASSPGPRAASEQYF. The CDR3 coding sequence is TGTGCCAGCAGCCCGGGACCTAGGGCCGCTTCCGAGCAGTACTTC.

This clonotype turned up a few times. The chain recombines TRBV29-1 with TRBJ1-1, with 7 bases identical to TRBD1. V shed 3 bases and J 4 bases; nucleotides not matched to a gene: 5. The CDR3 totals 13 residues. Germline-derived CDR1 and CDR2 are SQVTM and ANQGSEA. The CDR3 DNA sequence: TGCAGCGTTGATCGTGACAGGGCCACTGAAGCTTTCTTT. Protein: CSVDRDRATEAFF.

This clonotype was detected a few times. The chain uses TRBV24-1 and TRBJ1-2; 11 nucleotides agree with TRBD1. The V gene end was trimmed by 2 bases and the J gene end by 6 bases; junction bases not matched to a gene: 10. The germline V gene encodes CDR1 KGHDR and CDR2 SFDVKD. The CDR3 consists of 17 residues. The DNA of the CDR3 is TGTGCCACCAGTGATTACTCCGGGACAGGGGGGGGCGATGGCTACACCTTC. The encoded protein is CATSDYSGTGGGDGYTF.

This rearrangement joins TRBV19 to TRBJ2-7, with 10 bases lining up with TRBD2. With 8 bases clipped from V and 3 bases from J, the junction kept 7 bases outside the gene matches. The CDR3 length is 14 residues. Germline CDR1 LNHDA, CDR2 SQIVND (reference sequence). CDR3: CASHSSGSFYEQYF. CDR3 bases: TGTGCCAGTCACTCTAGCGGGAGTTTCTACGAGCAGTACTTC.

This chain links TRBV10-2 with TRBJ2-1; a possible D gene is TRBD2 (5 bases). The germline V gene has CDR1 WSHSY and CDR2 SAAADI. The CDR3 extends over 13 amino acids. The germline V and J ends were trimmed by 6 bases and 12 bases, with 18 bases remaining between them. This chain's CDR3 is CASRGLAREGQFF. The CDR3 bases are TGCGCCAGCAGAGGCCTAGCTCGTGAGGGGCAGTTCTTC.

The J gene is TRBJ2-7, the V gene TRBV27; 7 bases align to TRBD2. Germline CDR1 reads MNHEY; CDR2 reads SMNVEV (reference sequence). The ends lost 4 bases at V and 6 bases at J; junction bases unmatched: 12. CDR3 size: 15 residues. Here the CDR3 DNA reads TGTGCCAGCAGTTACGTCCTGGCGGGAGCTGCCGAGCAGTACTTC. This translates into CASSYVLAGAAEQYF.

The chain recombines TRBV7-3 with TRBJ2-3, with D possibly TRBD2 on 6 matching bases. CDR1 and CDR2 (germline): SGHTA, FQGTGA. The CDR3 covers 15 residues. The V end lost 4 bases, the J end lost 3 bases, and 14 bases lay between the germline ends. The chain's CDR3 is CASSSRHGRTDTQYF. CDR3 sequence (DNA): TGTGCCAGCAGCTCCCGACACGGGAGAACAGATACGCAGTATTTT.

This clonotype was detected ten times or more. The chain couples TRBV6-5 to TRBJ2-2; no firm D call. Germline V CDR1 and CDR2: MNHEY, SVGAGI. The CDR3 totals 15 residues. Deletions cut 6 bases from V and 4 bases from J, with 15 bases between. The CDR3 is CASSPVTETTGELFF. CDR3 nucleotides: TGTGCCAGCAGCCCAGTTACGGAGACCACCGGGGAGCTGTTTTTT.

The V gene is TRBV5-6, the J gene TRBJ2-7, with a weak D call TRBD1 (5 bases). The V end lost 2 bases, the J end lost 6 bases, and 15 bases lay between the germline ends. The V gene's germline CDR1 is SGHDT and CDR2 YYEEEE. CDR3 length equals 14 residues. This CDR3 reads CASSLWGYGSEQYF. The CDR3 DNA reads TGTGCCAGCAGCTTATGGGGCTACGGTTCCGAGCAGTACTTC.

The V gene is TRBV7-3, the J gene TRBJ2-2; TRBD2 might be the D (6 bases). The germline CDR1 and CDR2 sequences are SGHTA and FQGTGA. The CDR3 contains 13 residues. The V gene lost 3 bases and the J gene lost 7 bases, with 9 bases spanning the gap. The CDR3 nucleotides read TGTGCCAGCAGCTTCCTGGGGGGCGGGGAGCTGTTTTTT. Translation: CASSFLGGGELFF.

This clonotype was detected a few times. The CDR3 protein is CASSVGLAENTGELFF. CDR3 nucleotide sequence: TGTGCCAGCAGCGTAGGACTAGCGGAGAACACCGGGGAGCTGTTTTTT. The chain joins TRBV9 to TRBJ2-2, with 9 bases aligning to TRBD2. Germline CDR1 reads SGDLS; CDR2 reads YYNGEE. There are 16 residues in the CDR3. Germline trimming cut 0 bases from V and 1 base from J; bases unmatched to any gene: 1.

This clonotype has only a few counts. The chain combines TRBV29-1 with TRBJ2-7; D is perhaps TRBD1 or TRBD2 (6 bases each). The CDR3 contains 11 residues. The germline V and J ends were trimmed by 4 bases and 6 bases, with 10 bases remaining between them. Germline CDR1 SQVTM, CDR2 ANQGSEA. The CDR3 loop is CSVVGGIEQYF. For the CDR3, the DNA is TGCAGCGTTGTCGGGGGCATCGAGCAGTACTTC.

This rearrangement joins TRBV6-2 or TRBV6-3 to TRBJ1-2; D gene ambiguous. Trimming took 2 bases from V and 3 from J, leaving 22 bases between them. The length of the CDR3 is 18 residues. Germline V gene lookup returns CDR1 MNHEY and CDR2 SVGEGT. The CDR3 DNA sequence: TGTGCCAGCAGTTACGGGCAGCGCATAAGACTCGTGGACTATGGCTACACCTTC. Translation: CASSYGQRIRLVDYGYTF.

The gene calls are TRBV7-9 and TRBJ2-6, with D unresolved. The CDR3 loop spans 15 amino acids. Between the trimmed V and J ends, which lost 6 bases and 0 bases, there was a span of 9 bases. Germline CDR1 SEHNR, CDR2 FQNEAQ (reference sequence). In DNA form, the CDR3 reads TGTGCCAGCAGTCCTGGCTTCTCTGGGGCCAACGTCCTGACTTTC. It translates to CASSPGFSGANVLTF.

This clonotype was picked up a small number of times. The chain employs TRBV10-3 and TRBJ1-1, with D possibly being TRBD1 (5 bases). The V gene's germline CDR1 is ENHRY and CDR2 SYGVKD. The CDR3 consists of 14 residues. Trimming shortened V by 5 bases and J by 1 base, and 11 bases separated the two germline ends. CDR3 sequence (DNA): TGTGCCATCAGTATGACAGTCCAGAACACTGAAGCTTTCTTT. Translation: CAISMTVQNTEAFF.

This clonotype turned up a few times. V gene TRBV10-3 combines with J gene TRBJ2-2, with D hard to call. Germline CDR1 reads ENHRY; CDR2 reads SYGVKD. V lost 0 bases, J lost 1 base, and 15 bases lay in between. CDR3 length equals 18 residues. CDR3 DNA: TGTGCCATCAGTGAGTCGAAACAGCTAAAAGAGAACACCGGGGAGCTGTTTTTT. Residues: CAISESKQLKENTGELFF.

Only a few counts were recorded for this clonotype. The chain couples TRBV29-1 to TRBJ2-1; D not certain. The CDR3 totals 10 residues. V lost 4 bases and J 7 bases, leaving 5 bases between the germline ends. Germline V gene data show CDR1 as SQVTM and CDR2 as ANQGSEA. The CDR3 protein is CSVVGNEQFF. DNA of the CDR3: TGCAGCGTTGTAGGGAATGAGCAGTTCTTC.

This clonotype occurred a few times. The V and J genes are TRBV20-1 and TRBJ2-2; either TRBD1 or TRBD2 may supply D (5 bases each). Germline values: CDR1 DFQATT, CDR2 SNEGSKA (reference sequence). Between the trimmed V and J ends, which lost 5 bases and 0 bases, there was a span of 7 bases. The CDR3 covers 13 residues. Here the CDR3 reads CSARGANTGELFF. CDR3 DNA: TGCAGTGCTCGAGGGGCGAACACCGGGGAGCTGTTTTTT.

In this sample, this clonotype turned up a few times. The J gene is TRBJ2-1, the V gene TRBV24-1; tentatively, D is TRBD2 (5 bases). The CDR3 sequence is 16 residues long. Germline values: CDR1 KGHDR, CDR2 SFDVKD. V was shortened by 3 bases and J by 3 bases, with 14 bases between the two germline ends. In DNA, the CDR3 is TGTGCCACCAGTGATCCCGACTATCCAGTCTACAATGAGCAGTTCTTC. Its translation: CATSDPDYPVYNEQFF.

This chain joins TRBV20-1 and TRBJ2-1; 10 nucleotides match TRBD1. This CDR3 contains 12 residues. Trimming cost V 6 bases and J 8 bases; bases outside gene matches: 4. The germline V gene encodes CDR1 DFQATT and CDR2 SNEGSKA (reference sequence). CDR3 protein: CSARTGGYEQFF. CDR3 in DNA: TGCAGTGCGAGGACAGGGGGTTATGAGCAGTTCTTC.

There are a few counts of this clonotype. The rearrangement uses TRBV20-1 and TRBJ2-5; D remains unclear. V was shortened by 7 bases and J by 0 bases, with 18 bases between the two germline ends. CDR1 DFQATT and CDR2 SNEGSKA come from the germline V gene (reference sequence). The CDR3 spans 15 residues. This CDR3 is CSVKRMGLDQETQYF. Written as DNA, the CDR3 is TGCAGTGTCAAGAGGATGGGGTTGGACCAAGAGACCCAGTACTTC.

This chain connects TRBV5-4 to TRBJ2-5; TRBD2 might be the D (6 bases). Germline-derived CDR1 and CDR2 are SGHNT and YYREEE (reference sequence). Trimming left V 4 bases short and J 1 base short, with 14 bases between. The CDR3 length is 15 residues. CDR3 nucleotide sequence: TGTGCCAGCAGCGCCGGGAGTAACCCCCAAGAGACCCAGTACTTC. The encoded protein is CASSAGSNPQETQYF.